The 20 T cell receptor beta chains below were found in one sample sequenced in a study of T cell changes during pregnancy in multiple sclerosis. The table came from immunoSEQ multiplex PCR; TCRdb's copy has only in-frame clones and leaves some out. This table has about 100,000 clones, about 90% appearing once. This material consisted of peripheral blood, taken after pregnancy. The source is a female donor with multiple sclerosis, enrolled in a pregnancy study.

The V and J genes are TRBV27 and TRBJ1-4, with 7 bases matching TRBD1. J lost 0 bases, V lost 2 bases, and 6 bases had no gene match. The germline gives CDR1 MNHEY, CDR2 SMNVEV (reference sequence). This CDR3 spans 17 amino acids. The CDR3, as DNA: TGTGCCAGCAGTTTACGGGGACAGAGATCAACTAATGAAAAACTGTTTTTT. Encoded protein: CASSLRGQRSTNEKLFF. Full variable domain (missing parts from reference TRBV27 and TRBJ1-4): EAQVTQNPRYLITVTGKKLTVTCSQNMNHEYMSWYRQDPGLGLRQIYYSMNVEVTDKGDVPEGYKVSRKEKRNFPLILESPSPNQTSLYFCASSLRGQRSTNEKLFFGSGTQLSVL.

This clone has a handful of counts. The rearrangement links TRBV30 to TRBJ2-2, with TRBD1 as a possible D gene (5 bases). Per germline, CDR1 GTSNPN and CDR2 SVGIG (reference sequence). The CDR3 contains 15 residues. Trimming shortened V by 2 bases and J by 0 bases, and 10 bases separated the two germline ends. CDR3 coding DNA: TGTGCCTGGAGTAGAGGACAAGCGAACACCGGGGAGCTGTTTTTT. It yields the protein CAWSRGQANTGELFF. Complete variable domain (other parts from reference TRBV30 and TRBJ2-2): SQTIHQWPATLVQPVGSPLSLECTVEGTSNPNLYWYRQAAGRGLQLLFYSVGIGQISSEVPQNLSASRPQDRQFILSSKKLLLSDSGFYLCAWSRGQANTGELFFGEGSRLTVL.

The chain is built from TRBV10-3 and TRBJ1-1; 8 nucleotides match TRBD1. V dropped 10 bases and J dropped 3; count of bases not matched to a gene: 10. Germline V gene lookup returns CDR1 ENHRY and CDR2 SYGVKD. The CDR3 length is 14 residues. CDR3 residues: CATSRTGWDTEAFF. The DNA for the CDR3 is TGTGCCACCTCGAGGACAGGGTGGGACACTGAAGCTTTCTTT.

The chain has TRBV15 and TRBJ2-7; 9 bases align to TRBD2. The CDR3 is 16 amino acids. Germline V CDR1 and CDR2: LNHNV, YYDKDF (reference sequence). Unmatched junction bases numbered 7, after V lost 1 base and J lost 3 bases. The CDR3 protein is CATSRGGLAGLYEQYF. For the CDR3, the DNA is TGTGCCACCAGCAGAGGCGGGCTAGCGGGACTCTACGAGCAGTACTTC. Based on the CDR3 plus reference TRBV15 and TRBJ2-7, the full variable domain is DAMVIQNPRYQVTQFGKPVTLSCSQTLNHNVMYWYQQKSSQAPKLLFHYYDKDFNNEADTPDNFQSRRPNTSFCFLDIRSPGLGDTAMYLCATSRGGLAGLYEQYFGPGTRLTVT.

J is TRBJ2-3 and V is TRBV27; the D gene is possibly TRBD2 (6 bases). V lost 5 bases and J 1 base, leaving 13 bases between the germline ends. This CDR3 contains 15 residues. Germline CDR1 reads MNHEY; CDR2 reads SMNVEV (reference sequence). The CDR3 region has the DNA TGTGCCAGCAGTCATAGCGGTGAAGGCACAGATACGCAGTATTTT. Translating gives CASSHSGEGTDTQYF.

This clone appeared once. The chain is built from TRBV6-5 and TRBJ2-7, with 7 bases fitting TRBD2. Trimming removed 4 bases from V and 2 bases from J; junction bases left unmatched: 11. The CDR3 is 16 amino acids. CDR1 and CDR2 from the germline V gene are MNHEY and SVGAGI. The CDR3 DNA follows: TGTGCCAGCAGTTCCCCAACGTTCGGGGGGACCTACGAGCAGTACTTC. Its translation: CASSSPTFGGTYEQYF.

This clone was observed a single time. The gene calls are TRBV29-1 and TRBJ2-1; 9 positions match TRBD1. Germline V gene lookup returns CDR1 SQVTM and CDR2 ANQGSEA. Trimming took 8 bases from V and 10 from J; bases not matched to a gene: 12. CDR3 size: 13 residues. The CDR3 nucleotides read TGCAGCTTCCGGGACAGGGCTGTAGGGGAGCAGTTCTTC. Protein product: CSFRDRAVGEQFF.

The V gene is TRBV29-1, the J gene TRBJ2-1, with TRBD2 identical over 8 bases. Germline V gene lookup returns CDR1 SQVTM and CDR2 ANQGSEA. This CDR3 has 15 residues. With 1 base clipped from V and 7 bases from J, the junction kept 9 bases outside the gene matches. CDR3 region: CSVEGGLGRKNEQFF. CDR3 coding DNA: TGCAGCGTTGAAGGGGGACTAGGAAGAAAAAATGAGCAGTTCTTC.

The gene calls are TRBV19 and TRBJ1-2, with D unresolved. This CDR3 comprises 13 residues. CDR1 LNHDA and CDR2 SQIVND come from the germline V gene (reference sequence). Trimming took off 4 bases at V and 2 bases at J, with 8 bases between the two ends. The CDR3 DNA reads TGTGCCAGTAGTACCTCAGAAAACTATGGCTACACCTTC. It is translated as CASSTSENYGYTF.

This chain uses TRBV5-1 with TRBJ2-1, with 7 bases matching TRBD2. Unmatched junction bases numbered 14, after V lost 4 bases and J lost 7 bases. The CDR3 length is 16 residues. Germline CDR1 and CDR2: SGHRS and YFSETQ. The CDR3 DNA sequence: TGCGCCAGCAGCCCCACGGGGGGTACCCGAGCGAATGAGCAGTTCTTC. Protein sequence: CASSPTGGTRANEQFF.

The chain is built from TRBV2 and TRBJ1-2, with TRBD1 matching over 9 bases. V shed 8 bases, J shed 5 bases, and the junction held 0 bases outside the gene matches. Germline V gene lookup returns CDR1 SNHLY and CDR2 FYNNEI. This CDR3 contains 11 residues. The CDR3 loop is CASGTGYGYTF. In DNA form, the CDR3 reads TGTGCCAGCGGGACAGGGTATGGCTACACCTTC.

The rearrangement joins TRBV6-6 to TRBJ2-5, with 7 bases that match TRBD1. This CDR3 contains 12 residues. CDR1 MNHNY and CDR2 SVGAGI come from the germline V gene (reference sequence). V shed 5 bases, J shed 12 bases, and the junction held 9 bases outside the gene matches. CDR3 loop: CASSNDRDREYF. The CDR3 DNA reads TGTGCCAGCAGTAACGACCGGGACAGAGAGTACTTC.

The V and J genes are TRBV5-1 and TRBJ2-2; no definite D call. V was trimmed by 4 bases and J by 8 bases, leaving 15 bases between them. CDR1 and CDR2 from the germline V gene are SGHRS and YFSETQ. This CDR3 has 14 residues. CDR3 DNA: TGCGCCAGCAGCCCGAGCCCTACCCGAGGGGAGCTGTTTTTT. This translates into CASSPSPTRGELFF.

This chain uses TRBV20-1 with TRBJ1-1; D is unresolved. The CDR3 loop spans 10 amino acids. Germline CDR1 and CDR2: DFQATT and SNEGSKA (reference sequence). The V end lost 3 bases, the J end lost 6 bases, and 5 bases lay between the germline ends. CDR3 region: CSASVSEAFF. The CDR3, as DNA: TGCAGTGCTAGCGTTTCTGAAGCTTTCTTT.

The rearrangement links TRBV30 to TRBJ1-1, with 10 bases fitting TRBD1. The CDR3 spans 15 residues. Looked up from germline, CDR1 is GTSNPN and CDR2 is SVGIG (reference sequence). Trimming removed 5 bases from V and 0 bases from J; junction bases left unmatched: 6. The CDR3 protein is CAWDVGQGMNTEAFF. CDR3 nucleotide sequence: TGTGCCTGGGATGTGGGACAGGGGATGAACACTGAAGCTTTCTTT.

The CDR3 loop is CASSPQGHSYNEQFF. Written as DNA, the CDR3 is TGTGCCAGCTCACCACAGGGGCACTCTTACAATGAGCAGTTCTTC. The chain links TRBV18 to TRBJ2-1, with a tentative D call TRBD1 (5 bases). V lost 1 base to trimming and J lost 4 bases, with 11 bases between them. Germline lookup yields CDR1 KGHSH and CDR2 LQKENI. This CDR3 spans 15 amino acids.

This clone has a handful of counts. The chain links TRBV7-9 to TRBJ1-5; D gene ambiguous. Trimming cost V 2 bases and J 9 bases, with 8 bases left between them. The CDR3 length is 12 residues. Germline V gene lookup returns CDR1 SEHNR and CDR2 FQNEAQ (reference sequence). The CDR3 coding sequence is TGTGCCAGCAGCTTATATGCCGGGCCCCAGCATTTT. Translation: CASSLYAGPQHF.

V is TRBV10-3 and J is TRBJ2-7; 13 nucleotides match TRBD2. The CDR3 is 15 amino acids. CDR1 and CDR2 (germline): ENHRY, SYGVKD. With 5 bases clipped from V and 4 bases from J, the junction kept 5 bases outside the gene matches. CDR3 in amino acids: CAISSRTSGSYEQYF. CDR3 DNA: TGTGCCATCAGTTCAAGGACTAGCGGGAGTTACGAGCAGTACTTC.

The chain combines TRBV5-4 with TRBJ2-3; TRBD2 aligns across 8 bases. CDR1 SGHNT and CDR2 YYREEE come from the germline V gene (reference sequence). With 5 bases clipped from V and 4 bases from J, the junction kept 9 bases outside the gene matches. CDR3 length equals 15 residues. In DNA, the CDR3 is TGTGCCAGCAGTTCGGCGGGAGGAGCCCCAGATACGCAGTATTTT. It codes for CASSSAGGAPDTQYF.

The genes are TRBV19 and TRBJ2-7; D is undetermined. The CDR3 covers 15 residues. Per germline, CDR1 LNHDA and CDR2 SQIVND (reference sequence). V lost 3 bases and J lost 2, with 14 bases in between. The CDR3 DNA reads as TGTGCCAGTAGTATCTCAGCTAGGCAGCCCTACGAGCAGTACTTC. Translated: CASSISARQPYEQYF.